The 15 T cell receptor beta chains presented below share a single source sample, sequenced in a study of monozygotic twins with inflammatory bowel disease. TCRdb reprocessed the 5' RACE reads and keeps a single row for each CDR3 protein, giving no DNA. This table lists approximately 150,000 distinct CDR3 sequences. Input material: blood. Every receptor here comes from a human donor with ulcerative colitis or Crohn's disease, or a healthy co-twin of an affected twin (not recorded which).

The V gene is TRBV7-2, the J gene TRBJ2-1. Germline CDR1 is SGHTA and CDR2 is FQGNSA. The CDR3 spans 15 residues. Here the CDR3 reads CASSLSLATYNEQFF.

This chain connects TRBV7-9 to TRBJ2-7. This CDR3 contains 13 residues. CDR1 SEHNR and CDR2 FQNEAQ come from the germline V gene (reference sequence). The CDR3 loop reads CASSKAQVAEQYF.

This sequence joins TRBV18 and TRBJ2-7. Germline V gene data show CDR1 as KGHSH and CDR2 as LQKENI. The CDR3 loop spans 12 amino acids. The CDR3 reads CASAYDNYEQYF.

The chain carries TRBV25-1 and TRBJ1-4; the TCRdb call, TRBD1, lacks DNA for checking. CDR3 length: 17 amino acids. CDR1 MGHDK and CDR2 SYGVNS come from the germline V gene. The CDR3 loop reads CASNSGLFGGGDEKLFF. Drawing the rest from reference TRBV25-1 and TRBJ1-4, the complete variable domain is EADIYQTPRYLVIGTGKKITLECSQTMGHDKMYWYQQDPGMELHLIHYSYGVNSTEKGDLSSESTVSRIRTEHFPLTLESARPSHTSQYLCASNSGLFGGGDEKLFFGSGTQLSVL.

CDR3 sequence reads: CASSFGEDRGLNEQFF. The rearrangement uses TRBV5-1 and TRBJ2-1; TCRdb designates TRBD1, a call that cannot be tested without DNA. The CDR3 is 16 amino acids. Germline CDR1 reads SGHRS; CDR2 reads YFSETQ.

This chain links TRBV19 with TRBJ2-7; TCRdb gives TRBD1 as the D gene, but with no DNA this cannot be confirmed. CDR1 and CDR2 (germline): LNHDA, SQIVND (reference sequence). CDR3 length: 15 amino acids. CDR3 sequence reads: CASSIGQKPTYEQYF.

The chain links TRBV10-3 to TRBJ1-5; without DNA, the TCRdb call of TRBD1 cannot be checked. Looked up from germline, CDR1 is ENHRY and CDR2 is SYGVKD. The CDR3 consists of 13 residues. This CDR3 is CATTGGWNQPQHF.

The rearrangement uses TRBV3-1 and TRBJ2-2; without DNA, the TCRdb call of TRBD1 cannot be checked. CDR3 length: 16 residues. Germline values: CDR1 LGHDT, CDR2 YNNKEL (reference sequence). The CDR3 spells CASSPSGGARTGELFF.

The rearrangement uses TRBV15 and TRBJ1-1. Germline-derived CDR1 and CDR2 are LNHNV and YYDKDF (reference sequence). The CDR3 covers 14 residues. This CDR3 reads CATSRADSNTEAFF.

The genes are TRBV24-1 and TRBJ2-1; there is no DNA to check the TCRdb D call of TRBD1. Germline loops: CDR1 KGHDR, CDR2 SFDVKD. The CDR3 totals 14 residues. CDR3 protein: CATRGGRAYNEQFF.

Here the CDR3 reads CASSSVGRTENNEQFF. This chain joins TRBV5-1 and TRBJ2-1; TCRdb designates TRBD1, a call that cannot be tested without DNA. Germline V gives CDR1 SGHRS, CDR2 YFSETQ. The CDR3 is made up of 16 amino acids.

The gene calls are TRBV7-8 and TRBJ1-2. CDR1 and CDR2 from the germline V gene are SGHVS and FQNEAQ. CDR3 length: 14 residues. CDR3 sequence: CASSLEGRIYGYTF.

This chain connects TRBV12-5 to TRBJ1-1; lacking DNA, the TRBD1 call made by TCRdb goes unchecked. This CDR3 spans 17 amino acids. The V gene's germline CDR1 is LGHNT and CDR2 FRNRAP. The CDR3 sequence: CASGLAPPGRGLTEAFF. The full variable domain, rest sourced from reference TRBV12-5 and TRBJ1-1, is DARVTQTPRHKVTEMGQEVTMRCQPILGHNTVFWYRQTMMQGLELLAYFRNRAPLDDSGMPKDRFSAEMPDATLATLKIQPSEPRDSAVYFCASGLAPPGRGLTEAFFGQGTRLTVV.

The rearrangement links TRBV2 to TRBJ2-1. CDR1 is SNHLY and CDR2 is FYNNEI in the germline V gene. The CDR3 totals 11 residues. CDR3 loop: CASILHNEQFF.

This chain connects TRBV20-1 to TRBJ2-1; TCRdb calls TRBD2, which cannot be checked without DNA. This CDR3 spans 14 amino acids. Germline loops: CDR1 DFQATT, CDR2 SNEGSKA (reference sequence). The CDR3 protein is CSISGGPFENEQFF.